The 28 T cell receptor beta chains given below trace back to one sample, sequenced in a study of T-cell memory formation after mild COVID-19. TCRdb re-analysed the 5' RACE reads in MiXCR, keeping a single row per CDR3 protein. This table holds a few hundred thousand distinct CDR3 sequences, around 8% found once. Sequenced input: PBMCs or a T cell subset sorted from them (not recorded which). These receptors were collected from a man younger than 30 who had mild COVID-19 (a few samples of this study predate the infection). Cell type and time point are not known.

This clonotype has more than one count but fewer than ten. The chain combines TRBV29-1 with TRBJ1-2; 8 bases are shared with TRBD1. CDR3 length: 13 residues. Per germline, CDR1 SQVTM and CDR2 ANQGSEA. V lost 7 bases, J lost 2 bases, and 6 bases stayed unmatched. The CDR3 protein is CSAYRDRNYGYTF. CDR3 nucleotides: TGCAGCGCCTACCGGGACAGGAACTATGGCTACACCTTC.

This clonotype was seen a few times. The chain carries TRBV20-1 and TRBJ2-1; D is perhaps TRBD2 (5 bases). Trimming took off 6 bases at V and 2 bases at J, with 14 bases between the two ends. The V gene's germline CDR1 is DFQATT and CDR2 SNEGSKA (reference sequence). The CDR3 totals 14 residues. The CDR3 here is CSATRGEPYNEQFF. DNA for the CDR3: TGCAGTGCCACGCGTGGGGAGCCCTACAATGAGCAGTTCTTC.

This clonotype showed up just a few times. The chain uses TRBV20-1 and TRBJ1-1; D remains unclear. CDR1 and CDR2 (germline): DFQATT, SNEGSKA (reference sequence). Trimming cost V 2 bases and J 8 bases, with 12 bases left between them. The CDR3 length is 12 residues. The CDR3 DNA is TGCAGTGCTAGAACTGGCGAGTTAGAAGCTTTCTTT. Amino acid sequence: CSARTGELEAFF.

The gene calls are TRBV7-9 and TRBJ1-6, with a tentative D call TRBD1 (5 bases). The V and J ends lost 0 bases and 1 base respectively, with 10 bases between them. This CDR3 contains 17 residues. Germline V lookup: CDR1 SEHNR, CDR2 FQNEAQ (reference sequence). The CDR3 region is CASSLAPGISYNSPLHF. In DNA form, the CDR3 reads TGTGCCAGCAGCTTAGCCCCAGGGATATCCTATAATTCACCCCTCCACTTT.

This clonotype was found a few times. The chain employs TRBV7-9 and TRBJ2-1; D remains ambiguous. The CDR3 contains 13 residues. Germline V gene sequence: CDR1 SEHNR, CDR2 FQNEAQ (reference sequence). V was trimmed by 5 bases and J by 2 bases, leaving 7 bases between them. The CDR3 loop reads CASSPPTYNEQFF. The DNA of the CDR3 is TGTGCCAGCAGCCCACCCACCTACAATGAGCAGTTCTTC. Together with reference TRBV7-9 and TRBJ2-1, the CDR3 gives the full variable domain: DTGVSQNPRHKITKRGQNVTFRCDPISEHNRLYWYRQTLGQGPEFLTYFQNEAQLEKSRLLSDRFSAERPKGSFSTLEIQRTEQGDSAMYLCASSPPTYNEQFFGPGTRLTVL.

In DNA, the CDR3 is TGCGCCAGCAGCTTAAGGACAGGGAGTAACTATGGCTACACCTTC. This encodes CASSLRTGSNYGYTF. The rearrangement links TRBV5-1 to TRBJ1-2; 8 bases line up with TRBD1. The CDR3 totals 15 residues. V was pared by 2 bases and J by 1 base, with 4 bases of the junction left unmatched. Looked up from germline, CDR1 is SGHRS and CDR2 is YFSETQ.

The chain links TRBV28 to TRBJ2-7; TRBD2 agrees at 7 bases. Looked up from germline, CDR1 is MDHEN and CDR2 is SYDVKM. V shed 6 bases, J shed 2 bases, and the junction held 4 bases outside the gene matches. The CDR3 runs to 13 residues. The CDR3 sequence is CASRGGGPYEQYV. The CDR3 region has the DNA TGTGCCAGCAGGGGGGGGGGTCCCTACGAGCAGTACGTC.

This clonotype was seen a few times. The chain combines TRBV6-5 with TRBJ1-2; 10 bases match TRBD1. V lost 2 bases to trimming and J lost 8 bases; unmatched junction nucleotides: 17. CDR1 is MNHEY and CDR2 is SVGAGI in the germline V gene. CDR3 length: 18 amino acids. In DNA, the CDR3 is TGTGCCAGCAGTTACCCCGTCAAGGACAGGGGGTTTTTTTACGGCTACACCTTC. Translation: CASSYPVKDRGFFYGYTF.

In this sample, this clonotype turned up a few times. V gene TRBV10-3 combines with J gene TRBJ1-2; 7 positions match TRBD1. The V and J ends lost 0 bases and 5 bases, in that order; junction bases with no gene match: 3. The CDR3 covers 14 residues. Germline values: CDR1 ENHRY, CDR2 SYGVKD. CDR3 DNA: TGTGCCATCAGTGAGTCGGGACAGTGGTATGGCTACACCTTC. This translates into CAISESGQWYGYTF.

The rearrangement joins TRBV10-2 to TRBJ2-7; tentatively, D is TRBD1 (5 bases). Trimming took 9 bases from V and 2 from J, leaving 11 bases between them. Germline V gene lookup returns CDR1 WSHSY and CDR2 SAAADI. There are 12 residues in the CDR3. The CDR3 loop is CASLDRAYEQYF. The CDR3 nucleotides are TGCGCCAGTTTAGACAGAGCCTACGAGCAGTACTTC.

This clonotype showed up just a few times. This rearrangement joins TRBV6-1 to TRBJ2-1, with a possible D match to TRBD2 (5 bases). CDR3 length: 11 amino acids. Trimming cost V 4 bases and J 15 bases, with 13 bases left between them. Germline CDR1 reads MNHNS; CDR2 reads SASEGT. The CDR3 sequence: CASSVWAGPFF. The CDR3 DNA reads TGTGCCAGCAGTGTATGGGCGGGCCCGTTCTTC.

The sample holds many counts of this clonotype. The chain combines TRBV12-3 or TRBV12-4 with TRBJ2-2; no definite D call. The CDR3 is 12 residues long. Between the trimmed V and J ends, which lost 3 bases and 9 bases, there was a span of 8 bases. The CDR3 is CASSFSGWELFF. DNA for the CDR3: TGTGCCAGCAGTTTTTCGGGTTGGGAGCTGTTTTTT.

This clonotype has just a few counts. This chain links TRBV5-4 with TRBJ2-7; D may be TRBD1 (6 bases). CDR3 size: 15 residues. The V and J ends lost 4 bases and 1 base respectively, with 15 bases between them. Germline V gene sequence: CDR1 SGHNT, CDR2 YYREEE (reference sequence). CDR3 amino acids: CASSRRTVQSYEQYF. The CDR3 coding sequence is TGTGCCAGCAGCCGTCGGACAGTTCAGTCCTACGAGCAGTACTTC.

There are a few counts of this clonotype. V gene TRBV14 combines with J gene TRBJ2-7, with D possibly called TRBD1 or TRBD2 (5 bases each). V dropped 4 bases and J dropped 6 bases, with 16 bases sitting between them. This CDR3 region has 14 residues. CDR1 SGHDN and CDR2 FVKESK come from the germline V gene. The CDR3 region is CASSLQSWGTEQYF. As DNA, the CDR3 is TGTGCCAGCAGCCTGCAAAGTTGGGGGACCGAGCAGTACTTC.

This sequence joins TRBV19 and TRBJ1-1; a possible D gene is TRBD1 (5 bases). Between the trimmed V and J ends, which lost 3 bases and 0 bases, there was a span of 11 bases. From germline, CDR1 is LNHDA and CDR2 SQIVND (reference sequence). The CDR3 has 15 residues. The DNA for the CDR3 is TGTGCCAGTAGTATCCTCCCAGGGCTGAACACTGAAGCTTTCTTT. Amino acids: CASSILPGLNTEAFF.

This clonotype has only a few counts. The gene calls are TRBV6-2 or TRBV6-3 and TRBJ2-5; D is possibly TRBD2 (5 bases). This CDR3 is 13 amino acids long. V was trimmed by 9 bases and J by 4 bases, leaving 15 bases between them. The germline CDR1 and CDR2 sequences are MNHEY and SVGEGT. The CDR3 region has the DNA TGTGCCAGTTTCAGACATGCGGGAGAGACCCAGTACTTC. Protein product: CASFRHAGETQYF.

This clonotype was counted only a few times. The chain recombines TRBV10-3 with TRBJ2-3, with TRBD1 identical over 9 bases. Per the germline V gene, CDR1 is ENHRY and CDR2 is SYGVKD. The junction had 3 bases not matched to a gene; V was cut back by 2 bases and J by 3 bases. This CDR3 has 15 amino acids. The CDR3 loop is CAISEPGQGTDTQYF. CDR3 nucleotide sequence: TGTGCCATCAGTGAGCCTGGACAGGGGACAGATACGCAGTATTTT.

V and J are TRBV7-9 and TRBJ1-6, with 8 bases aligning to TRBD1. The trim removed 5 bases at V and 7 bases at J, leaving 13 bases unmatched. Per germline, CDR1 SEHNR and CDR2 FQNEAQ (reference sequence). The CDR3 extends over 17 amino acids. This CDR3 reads CASSHVQGALGNSPLHF. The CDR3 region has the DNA TGTGCCAGCAGCCATGTTCAGGGGGCGCTGGGAAATTCACCCCTCCACTTT.

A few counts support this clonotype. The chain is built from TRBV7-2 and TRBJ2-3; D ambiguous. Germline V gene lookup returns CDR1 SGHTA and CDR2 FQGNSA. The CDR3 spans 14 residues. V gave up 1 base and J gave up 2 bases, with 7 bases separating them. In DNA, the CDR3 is TGTGCCAGCAGCTTAGGAGCTAACACAGATACGCAGTATTTT. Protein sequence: CASSLGANTDTQYF.

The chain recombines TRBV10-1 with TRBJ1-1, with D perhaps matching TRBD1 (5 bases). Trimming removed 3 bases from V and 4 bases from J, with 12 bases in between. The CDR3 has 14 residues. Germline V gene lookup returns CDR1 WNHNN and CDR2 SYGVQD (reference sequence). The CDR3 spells CASSEGVGATEAFF. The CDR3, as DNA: TGCGCCAGCAGTGAAGGGGTAGGGGCCACTGAAGCTTTCTTT.

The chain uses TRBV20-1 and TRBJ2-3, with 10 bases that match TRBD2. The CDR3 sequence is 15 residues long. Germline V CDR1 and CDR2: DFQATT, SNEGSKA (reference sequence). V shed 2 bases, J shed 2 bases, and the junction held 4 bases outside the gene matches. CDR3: CSARPSGGATDTQYF. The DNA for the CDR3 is TGCAGTGCTAGACCCAGCGGGGGGGCCACAGATACGCAGTATTTT.

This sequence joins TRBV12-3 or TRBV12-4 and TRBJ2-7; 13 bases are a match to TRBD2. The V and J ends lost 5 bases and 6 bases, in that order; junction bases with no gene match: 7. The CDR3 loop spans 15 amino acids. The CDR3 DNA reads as TGTGCCAGCAGTCTAACTAGCGGGGGGGTCTCCGAGCAGTACTTC. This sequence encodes CASSLTSGGVSEQYF.

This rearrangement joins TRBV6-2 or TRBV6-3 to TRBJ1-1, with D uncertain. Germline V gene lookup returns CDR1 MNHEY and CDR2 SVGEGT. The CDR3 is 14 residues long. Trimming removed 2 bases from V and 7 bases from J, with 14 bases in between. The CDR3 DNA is TGTGCCAGCAGTTACAGGCGAGGGTGGGTTGAAGCTTTCTTT. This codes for CASSYRRGWVEAFF.

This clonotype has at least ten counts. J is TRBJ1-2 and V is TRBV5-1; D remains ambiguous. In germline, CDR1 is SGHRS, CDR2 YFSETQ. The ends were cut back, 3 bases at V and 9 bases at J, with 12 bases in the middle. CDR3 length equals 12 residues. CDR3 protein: CASSSTLISYTF. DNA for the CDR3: TGCGCCAGCAGCTCGACACTCATAAGCTACACCTTC.

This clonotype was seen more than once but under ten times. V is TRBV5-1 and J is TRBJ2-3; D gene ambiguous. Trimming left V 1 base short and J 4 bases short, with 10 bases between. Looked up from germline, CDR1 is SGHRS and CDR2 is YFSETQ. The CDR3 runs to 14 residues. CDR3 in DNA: TGCGCCAGCAGCTTGCGTAGGGCGGCAGATACGCAGTATTTT. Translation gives CASSLRRAADTQYF.

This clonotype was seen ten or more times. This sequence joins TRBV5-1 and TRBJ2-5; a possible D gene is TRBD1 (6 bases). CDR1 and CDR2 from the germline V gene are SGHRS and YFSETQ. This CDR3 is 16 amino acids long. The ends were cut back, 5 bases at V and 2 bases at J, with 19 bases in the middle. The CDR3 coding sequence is TGCGCCAGCAGTCTCGGCAGGGGCCGGAGGCAAGAGACCCAGTACTTC. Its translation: CASSLGRGRRQETQYF.

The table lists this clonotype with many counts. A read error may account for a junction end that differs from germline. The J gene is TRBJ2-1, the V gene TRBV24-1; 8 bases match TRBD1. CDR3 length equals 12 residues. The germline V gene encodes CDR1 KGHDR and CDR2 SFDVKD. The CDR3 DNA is TGTGCCACCGGTGACAGGGGATCCCTCAAATTCTTC. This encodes CATGDRGSLKFF.

The CDR3 spells CASSVGGLSGELFF. The CDR3 region has the DNA TGTGCCAGCAGCGTAGGGGGACTCAGCGGGGAGCTGTTTTTT. The V gene is TRBV9, the J gene TRBJ2-2, with D possibly matching TRBD2 (6 bases). The CDR3 consists of 14 residues. Trimming took 0 bases from V and 7 from J, leaving 10 bases between them. Germline V CDR1 and CDR2: SGDLS, YYNGEE.